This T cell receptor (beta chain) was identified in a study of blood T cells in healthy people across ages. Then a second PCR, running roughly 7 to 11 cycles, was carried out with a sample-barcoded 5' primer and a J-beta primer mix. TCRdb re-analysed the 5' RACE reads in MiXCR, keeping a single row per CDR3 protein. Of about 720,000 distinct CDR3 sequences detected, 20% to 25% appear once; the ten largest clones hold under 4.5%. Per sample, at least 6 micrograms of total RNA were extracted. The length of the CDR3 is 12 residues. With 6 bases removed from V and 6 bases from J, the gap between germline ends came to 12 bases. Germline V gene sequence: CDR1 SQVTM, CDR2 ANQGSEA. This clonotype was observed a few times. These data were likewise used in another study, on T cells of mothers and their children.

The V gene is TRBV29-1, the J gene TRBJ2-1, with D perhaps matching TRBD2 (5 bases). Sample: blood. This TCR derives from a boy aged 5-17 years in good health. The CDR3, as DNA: TGCAGCGTGGAAAGAGGGTCCAATGAGCAGTTCTTC. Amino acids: CSVERGSNEQFF.